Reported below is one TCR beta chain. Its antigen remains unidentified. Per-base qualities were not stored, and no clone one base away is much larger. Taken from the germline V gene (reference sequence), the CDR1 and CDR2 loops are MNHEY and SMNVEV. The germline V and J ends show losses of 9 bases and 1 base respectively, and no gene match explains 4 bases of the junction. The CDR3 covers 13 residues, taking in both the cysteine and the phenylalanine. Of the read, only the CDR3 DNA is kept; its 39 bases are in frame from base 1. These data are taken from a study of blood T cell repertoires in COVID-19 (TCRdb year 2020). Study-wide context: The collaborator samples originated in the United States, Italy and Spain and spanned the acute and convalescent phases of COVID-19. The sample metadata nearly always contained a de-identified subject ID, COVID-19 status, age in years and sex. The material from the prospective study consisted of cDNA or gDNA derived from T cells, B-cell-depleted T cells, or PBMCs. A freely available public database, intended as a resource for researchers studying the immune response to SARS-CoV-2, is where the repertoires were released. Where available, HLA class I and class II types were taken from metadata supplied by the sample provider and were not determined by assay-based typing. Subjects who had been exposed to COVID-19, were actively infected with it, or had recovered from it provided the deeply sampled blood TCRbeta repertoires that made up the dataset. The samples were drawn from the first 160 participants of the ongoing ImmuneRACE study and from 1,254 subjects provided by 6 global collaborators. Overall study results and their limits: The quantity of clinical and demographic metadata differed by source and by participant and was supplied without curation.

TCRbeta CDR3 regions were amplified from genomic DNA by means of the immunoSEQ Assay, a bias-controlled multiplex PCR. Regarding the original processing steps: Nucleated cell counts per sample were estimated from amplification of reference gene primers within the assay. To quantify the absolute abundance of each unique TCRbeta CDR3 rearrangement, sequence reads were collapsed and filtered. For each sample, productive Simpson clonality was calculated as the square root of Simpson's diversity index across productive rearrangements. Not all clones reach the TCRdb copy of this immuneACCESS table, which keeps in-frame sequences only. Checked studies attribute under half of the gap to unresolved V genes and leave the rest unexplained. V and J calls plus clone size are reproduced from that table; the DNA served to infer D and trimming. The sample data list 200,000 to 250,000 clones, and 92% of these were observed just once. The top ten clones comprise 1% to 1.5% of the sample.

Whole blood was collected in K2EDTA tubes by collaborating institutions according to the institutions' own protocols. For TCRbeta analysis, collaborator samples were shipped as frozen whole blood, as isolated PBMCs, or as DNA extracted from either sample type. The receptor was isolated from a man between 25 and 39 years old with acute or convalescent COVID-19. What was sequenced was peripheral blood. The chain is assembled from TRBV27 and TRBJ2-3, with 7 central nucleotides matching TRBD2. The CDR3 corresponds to CASLRGGTDTQYF. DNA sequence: TGTGCCAGTCTCCGGGGGGGCACAGATACGCAGTATTTT.